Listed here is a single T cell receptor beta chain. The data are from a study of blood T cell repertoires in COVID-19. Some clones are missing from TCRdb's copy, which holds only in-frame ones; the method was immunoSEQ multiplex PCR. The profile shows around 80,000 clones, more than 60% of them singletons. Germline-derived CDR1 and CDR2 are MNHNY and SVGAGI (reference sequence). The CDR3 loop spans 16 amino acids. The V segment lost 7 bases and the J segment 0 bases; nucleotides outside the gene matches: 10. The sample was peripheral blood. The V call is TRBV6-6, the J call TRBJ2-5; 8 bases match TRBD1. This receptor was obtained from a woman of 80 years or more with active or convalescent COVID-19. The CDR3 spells CASTATGQGYQETQYF. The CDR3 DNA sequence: TGTGCCAGCACCGCGACTGGACAGGGATACCAAGAGACCCAGTACTTC.